This is a list of T cell receptor beta chains from one sample in a study of response to subunit inactivated influenza vaccine. From the RT-PCR reads, TCRdb called clonotypes with MiXCR, one entry per CDR3 protein. The sample includes some 600,000 distinct CDR3 sequences, 13% to 15% of them seen just once. This specimen was PBMCs from blood, taken roughly 15 days before vaccination. These receptors came from a man aged 45-60 years who received an inactivated influenza vaccine. The CDR3 runs from the conserved cysteine through the conserved F or W. Fields, in order: V gene, D gene, J gene, clone size, CDR3 protein, CDR3 DNA. The D gene is left open where the match is weak. Clone size is stated in some rows and not others, as once, few, many or a class when expanded.

TRBV3-1	-	TRBJ2-7	few	CASSQGQSYEQYF	TGTGCCAGCAGCCAAGGGCAGTCCTACGAGCAGTACTTC
TRBV29-1	-	TRBJ2-1	-	CSIASDNLSYNEQFF	TGCAGCATCGCTAGCGATAACCTCTCCTACAATGAGCAGTTCTTC
TRBV5-4	TRBD2	TRBJ2-7	-	CASSLFRGGTTPYEQYF	TGTGCCAGCAGCTTGTTTCGCGGGGGGACTACCCCCTACGAGCAGTACTTC
TRBV20-1	TRBD2	TRBJ2-7	few	CSARDPHFSGIAYEQYF	TGCAGTGCTAGAGATCCCCATTTTAGCGGGATCGCCTACGAGCAGTACTTC
TRBV7-2	TRBD2	TRBJ2-5	many	CASSLAGGVETQYF	TGTGCCAGCAGCTTAGCGGGGGGGGTGGAGACCCAGTACTTC
TRBV4-1	-	TRBJ1-5	-	CASSQDRAAYQPQHF	TGCGCCAGCAGCCAAGATCGAGCAGCCTATCAGCCCCAGCATTTT
TRBV2	-	TRBJ1-5	-	CASSELGSGNQPQHF	TGTGCCAGCAGTGAGCTAGGGTCAGGGAATCAGCCCCAGCATTTT
TRBV12-3/TRBV12-4	-	TRBJ1-2	many	CASSLGSGPTNYGYTF	TGTGCCAGCAGTTTAGGTAGCGGCCCGACTAACTATGGCTACACCTTC
TRBV12-3/TRBV12-4	-	TRBJ2-1	few	CASSLATGDNFGF	TGTGCCAGCAGTTTAGCAACGGGGGACAATTTTGGGTTC
TRBV27	TRBD1	TRBJ2-7	-	CASRAGTGCLDEQYF	TGTGCCAGCAGGGCCGGGACAGGGTGTTTGGACGAGCAGTACTTC
TRBV7-9	TRBD1	TRBJ2-5	-	CASSLRRQGQETQYF	TGTGCCAGCAGCTTAAGGAGACAGGGACAAGAGACCCAGTACTTC
TRBV20-1	TRBD2	TRBJ2-7	-	CSARDSARGSYEQYF	TGCAGTGCTAGAGATTCGGCCCGCGGGAGCTACGAGCAGTACTTC
TRBV7-6	-	TRBJ2-7	many	CASSSNLLAISEQYF	TGTGCCAGCAGCTCCAATTTGCTAGCGATCAGCGAGCAGTACTTC
TRBV7-2	-	TRBJ2-7	-	CASSLAQRSYEQYF	TGTGCCAGCAGCTTAGCCCAGCGATCCTACGAGCAGTACTTC
TRBV10-3	-	TRBJ1-6	few	CAISGVIGSPLHF	TGTGCCATCAGTGGCGTGATTGGTTCACCCCTCCACTTT
TRBV10-3	-	TRBJ1-1	-	CAISAAPNTEAFF	TGTGCCATCAGTGCCGCTCCGAACACTGAAGCTTTCTTT
TRBV7-9	TRBD2	TRBJ2-7	many	CASSRSGGRSYEQYF	TGTGCCAGCAGCCGATCCGGCGGGAGAAGTTACGAGCAGTACTTC